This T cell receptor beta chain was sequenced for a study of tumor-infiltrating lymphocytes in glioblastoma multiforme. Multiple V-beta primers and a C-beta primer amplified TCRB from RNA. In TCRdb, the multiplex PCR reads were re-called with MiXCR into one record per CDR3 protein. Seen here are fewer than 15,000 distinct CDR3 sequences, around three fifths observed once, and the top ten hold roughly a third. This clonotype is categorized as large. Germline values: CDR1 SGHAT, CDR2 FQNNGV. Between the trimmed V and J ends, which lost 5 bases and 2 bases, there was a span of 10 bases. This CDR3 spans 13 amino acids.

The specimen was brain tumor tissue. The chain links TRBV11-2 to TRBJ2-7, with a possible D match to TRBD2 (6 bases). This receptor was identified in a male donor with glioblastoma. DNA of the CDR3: TGTGCCAGCAGCCCTCGGGAGACCTACGAGCAGTACTTC. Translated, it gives CASSPRETYEQYF.